The T cell receptor (beta chain) described here comes from a study of OX40 agonist ivuxolimab in advanced cancers. Overall study: It was permissible to have had prior anti-PD-1, anti-PD-L1 or anti-CTLA-4 therapy, and approximately 41% had some.

Study observations and caveats: Expanded clones belonging to CD8+ T cells outnumbered, on average, those of CD4+.

Produced via immunoSEQ multiplex PCR; TCRdb's table is partial and in-frame only. Of fewer than 80,000 clones in the sample, 80% to 90% are singletons; the top ten hold roughly 5.5%. With respect to this clone: The antigen is not known.

Trimming removed 2 bases at V and 0 bases at J, with 8 bases between. The CDR3 has 15 residues. Germline CDR1 is SGHDN and CDR2 is FVKESK. The cohort excluded patients with autoimmune disease history or systemic immunosuppression. Blood got drawn at baseline, again on cycle 4 day 1, and then on cycle 7 day 1. The rearrangement joins TRBV14 to TRBJ2-1; D is undetermined. The sample here was CD4+ or CD8+ T cells sorted from blood, taken in a trial of the OX40 agonist ivuxolimab. This TCR derives from an adult with an advanced solid tumor such as melanoma, head and neck, liver or kidney cancer. The CDR3 loop reads CASSQNGNSYNEQFF. DNA for the CDR3: TGTGCCAGCAGCCAAAATGGGAACTCCTACAATGAGCAGTTCTTC.